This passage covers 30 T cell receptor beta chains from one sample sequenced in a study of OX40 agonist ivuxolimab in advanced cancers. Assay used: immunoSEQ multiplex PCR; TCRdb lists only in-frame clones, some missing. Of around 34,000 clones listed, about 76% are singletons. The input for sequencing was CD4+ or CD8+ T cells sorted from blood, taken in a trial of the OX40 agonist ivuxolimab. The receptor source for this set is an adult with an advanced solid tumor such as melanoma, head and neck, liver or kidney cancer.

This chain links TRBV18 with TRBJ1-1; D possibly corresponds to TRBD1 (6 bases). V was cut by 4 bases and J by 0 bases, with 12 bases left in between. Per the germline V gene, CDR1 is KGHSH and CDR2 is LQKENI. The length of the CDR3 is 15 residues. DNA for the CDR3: TGTGCCAGCTCACTGGCAGGGGACCTGAACACTGAAGCTTTCTTT. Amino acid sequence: CASSLAGDLNTEAFF.

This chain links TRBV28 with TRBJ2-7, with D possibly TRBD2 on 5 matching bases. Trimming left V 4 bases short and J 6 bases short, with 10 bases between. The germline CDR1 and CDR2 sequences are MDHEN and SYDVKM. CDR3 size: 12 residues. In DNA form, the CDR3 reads TGTGCCAGCAGTTGGAGCGGTGCCGAGCAGTACTTC. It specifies CASSWSGAEQYF.

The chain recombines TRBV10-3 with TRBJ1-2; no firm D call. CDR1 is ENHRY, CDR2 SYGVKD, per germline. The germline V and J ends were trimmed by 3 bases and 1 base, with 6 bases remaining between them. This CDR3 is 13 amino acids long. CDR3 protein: CAISEGDNYGYTF. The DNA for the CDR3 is TGTGCCATCAGTGAAGGAGATAACTATGGCTACACCTTC.

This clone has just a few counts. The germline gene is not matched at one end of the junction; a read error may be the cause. In DNA, the CDR3 is TGTGCCAGCAGAGATCAAACCCCGAACGCTGAAGCTTTCTTT. It translates to CASRDQTPNAEAFF. The genes are TRBV11-1 and TRBJ1-1; D not certain. CDR1 and CDR2 (germline): SGHAT, FQDESV (reference sequence). This CDR3 spans 14 amino acids.

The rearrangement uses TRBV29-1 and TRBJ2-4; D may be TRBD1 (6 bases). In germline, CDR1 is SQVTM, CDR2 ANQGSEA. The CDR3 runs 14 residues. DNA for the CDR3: TGCAGGGGGGCAGGTATTGTAGCCAAAAACATTCAGTACTTC. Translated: CRGAGIVAKNIQYF.

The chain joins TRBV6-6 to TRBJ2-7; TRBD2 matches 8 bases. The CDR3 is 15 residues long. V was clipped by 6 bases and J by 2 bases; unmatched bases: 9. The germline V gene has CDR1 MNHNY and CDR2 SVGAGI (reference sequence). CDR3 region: CASRHSGIGTYEQYF. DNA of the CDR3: TGTGCCAGCAGACATAGCGGGATAGGAACCTACGAGCAGTACTTC.

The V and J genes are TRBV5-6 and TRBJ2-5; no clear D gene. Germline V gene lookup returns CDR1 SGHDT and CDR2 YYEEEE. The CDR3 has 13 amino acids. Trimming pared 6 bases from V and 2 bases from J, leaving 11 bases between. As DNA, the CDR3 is TGTGCCAGCACCTCAGGTTTTCAAGAGACCCAGTACTTC. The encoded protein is CASTSGFQETQYF. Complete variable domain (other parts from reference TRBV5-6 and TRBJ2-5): DAGVTQSPTHLIKTRGQQVTLRCSPKSGHDTVSWYQQALGQGPQFIFQYYEEEERQRGNFPDRFSGHQFPNYSSELNVNALLLGDSALYLCASTSGFQETQYFGPGTRLLVL.

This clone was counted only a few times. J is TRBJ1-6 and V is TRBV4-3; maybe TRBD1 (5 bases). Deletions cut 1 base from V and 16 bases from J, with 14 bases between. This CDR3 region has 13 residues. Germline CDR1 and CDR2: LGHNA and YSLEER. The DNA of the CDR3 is TGCGCCAGCAGCCAAGGAAGGGGCTTAAATCTCCACTTT. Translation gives CASSQGRGLNLHF.

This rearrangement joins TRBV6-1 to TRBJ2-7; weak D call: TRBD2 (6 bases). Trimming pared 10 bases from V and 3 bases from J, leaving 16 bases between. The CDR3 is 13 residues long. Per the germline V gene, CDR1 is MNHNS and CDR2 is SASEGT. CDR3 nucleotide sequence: TGTGCCACAGAGGGACTCATGGACTACGAGCAGTACTTC. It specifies CATEGLMDYEQYF.

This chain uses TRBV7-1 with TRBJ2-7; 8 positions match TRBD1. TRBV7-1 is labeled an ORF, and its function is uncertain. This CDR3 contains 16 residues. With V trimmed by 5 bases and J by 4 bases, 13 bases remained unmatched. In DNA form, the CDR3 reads TGTGCCAGCAGCGGATATCCGGGACAGGCTGGGTACGAGCAGTACTTC. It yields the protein CASSGYPGQAGYEQYF.

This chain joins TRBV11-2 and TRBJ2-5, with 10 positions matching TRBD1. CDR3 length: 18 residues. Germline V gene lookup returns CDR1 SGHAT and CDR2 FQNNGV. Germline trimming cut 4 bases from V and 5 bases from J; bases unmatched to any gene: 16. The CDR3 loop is CASSSRPGTGAIRETQYF. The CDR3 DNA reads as TGTGCCAGCAGCTCTCGGCCCGGGACAGGGGCGATAAGGGAGACCCAGTACTTC.

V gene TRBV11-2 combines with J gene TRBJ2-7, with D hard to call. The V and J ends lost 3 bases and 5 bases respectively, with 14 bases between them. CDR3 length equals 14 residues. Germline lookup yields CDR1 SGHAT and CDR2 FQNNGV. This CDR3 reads CASSFSRPGHEQYF. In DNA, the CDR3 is TGTGCCAGCAGCTTTTCGCGTCCCGGCCACGAGCAGTACTTC.

The DNA for the CDR3 is TGTGCCAGCAGCGTGAGTACAGGGGCGCGCTACGAGCAGTACTTC. This gives the protein CASSVSTGARYEQYF. The chain combines TRBV9 with TRBJ2-7, with TRBD1 matching 7 bases. The CDR3 runs to 15 residues. Germline V gene lookup returns CDR1 SGDLS and CDR2 YYNGEE. V shed 2 bases and J 3 bases; nucleotides not matched to a gene: 8.

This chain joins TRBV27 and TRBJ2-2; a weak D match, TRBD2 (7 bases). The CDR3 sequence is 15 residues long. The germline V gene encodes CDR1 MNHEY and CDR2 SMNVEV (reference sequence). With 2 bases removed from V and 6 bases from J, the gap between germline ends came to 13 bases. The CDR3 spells CASSLGGAGAGELFF. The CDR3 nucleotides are TGTGCCAGCAGTTTAGGGGGGGCGGGTGCCGGGGAGCTGTTTTTT.

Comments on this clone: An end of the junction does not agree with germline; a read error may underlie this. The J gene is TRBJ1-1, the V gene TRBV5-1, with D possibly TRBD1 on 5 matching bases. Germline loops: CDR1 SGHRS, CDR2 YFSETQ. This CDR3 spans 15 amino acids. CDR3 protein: CASRQTGTAVTEAFF. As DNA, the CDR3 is TGCGCCAGCAGGCAAACCGGGACGGCAGTGACTGAGGCTTTCTTT.

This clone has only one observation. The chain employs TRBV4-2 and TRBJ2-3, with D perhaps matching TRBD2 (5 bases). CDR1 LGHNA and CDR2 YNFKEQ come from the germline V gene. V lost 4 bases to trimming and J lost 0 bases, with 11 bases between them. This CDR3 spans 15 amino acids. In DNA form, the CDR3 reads TGTGCCAGCAGCCGTAGCGCTACTAGCACAGATACGCAGTATTTT. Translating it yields CASSRSATSTDTQYF.

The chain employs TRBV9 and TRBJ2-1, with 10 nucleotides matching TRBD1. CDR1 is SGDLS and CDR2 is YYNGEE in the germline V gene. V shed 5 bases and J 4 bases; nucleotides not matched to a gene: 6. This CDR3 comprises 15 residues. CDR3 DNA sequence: TGTGCCAGCAGAGAGACAGGGGGCGTTTACAATGAGCAGTTCTTC. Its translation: CASRETGGVYNEQFF. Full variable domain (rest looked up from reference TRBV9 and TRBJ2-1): DSGVTQTPKHLITATGQRVTLRCSPRSGDLSVYWYQQSLDQGLQFLIQYYNGEERAKGNILERFSAQQFPDLHSELNLSSLELGDSALYFCASRETGGVYNEQFFGPGTRLTVL.

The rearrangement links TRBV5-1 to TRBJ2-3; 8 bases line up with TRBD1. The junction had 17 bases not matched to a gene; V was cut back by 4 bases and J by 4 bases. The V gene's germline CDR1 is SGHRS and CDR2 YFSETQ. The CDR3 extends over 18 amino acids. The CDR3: CASSLWTGKGLWADTQYF. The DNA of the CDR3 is TGCGCCAGCAGCCTATGGACAGGGAAGGGGCTTTGGGCAGATACGCAGTATTTT.

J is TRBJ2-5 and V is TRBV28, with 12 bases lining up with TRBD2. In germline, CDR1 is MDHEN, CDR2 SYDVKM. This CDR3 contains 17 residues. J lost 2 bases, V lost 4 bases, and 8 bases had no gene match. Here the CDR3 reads CASSSRTSGIYQETQYF. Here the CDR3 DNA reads TGTGCCAGCAGTTCGCGGACTAGCGGGATTTATCAAGAGACCCAGTACTTC.

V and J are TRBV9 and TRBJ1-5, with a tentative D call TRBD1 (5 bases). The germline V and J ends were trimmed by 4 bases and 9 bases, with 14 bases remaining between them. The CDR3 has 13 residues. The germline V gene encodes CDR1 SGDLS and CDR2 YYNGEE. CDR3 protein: CASSIDSYGPQHF. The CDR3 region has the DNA TGTGCCAGCAGCATCGACAGCTACGGGCCCCAGCATTTT.

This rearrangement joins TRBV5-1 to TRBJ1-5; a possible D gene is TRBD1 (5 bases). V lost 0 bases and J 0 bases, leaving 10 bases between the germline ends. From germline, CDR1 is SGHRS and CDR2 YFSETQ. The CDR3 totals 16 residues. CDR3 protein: CASSLDGAHSNQPQHF. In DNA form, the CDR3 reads TGCGCCAGCAGCTTGGATGGGGCTCATAGCAATCAGCCCCAGCATTTT.

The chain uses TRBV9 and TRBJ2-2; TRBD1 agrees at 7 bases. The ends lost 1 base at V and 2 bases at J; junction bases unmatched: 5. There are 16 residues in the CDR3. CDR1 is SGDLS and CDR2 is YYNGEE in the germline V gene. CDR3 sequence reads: CASSVTTGLNTGELFF. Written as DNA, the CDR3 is TGTGCCAGCAGCGTAACGACAGGGCTCAACACCGGGGAGCTGTTTTTT.

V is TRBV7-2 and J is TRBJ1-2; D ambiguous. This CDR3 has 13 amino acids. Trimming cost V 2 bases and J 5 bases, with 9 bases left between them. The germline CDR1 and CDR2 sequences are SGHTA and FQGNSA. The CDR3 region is CASSLRSGYGYTF. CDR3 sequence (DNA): TGTGCCAGCAGCTTACGGAGCGGGTATGGCTACACCTTC.

The CDR3 sequence: CASSLGPRNVYF. The CDR3 coding sequence is TGTGCCAGCAGCTTAGGCCCGAGGAACGTCTATTTT. The chain is built from TRBV5-6 and TRBJ2-3; D remains ambiguous. The CDR3 is made up of 12 amino acids. The V end lost 2 bases, the J end lost 15 bases, and 16 bases lay between the germline ends. Germline CDR1 reads SGHDT; CDR2 reads YYEEEE.

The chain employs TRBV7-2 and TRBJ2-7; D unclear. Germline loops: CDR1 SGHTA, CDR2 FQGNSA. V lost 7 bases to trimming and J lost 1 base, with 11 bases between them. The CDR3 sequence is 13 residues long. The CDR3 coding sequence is TGTGCCAGCACCTCGGCCGGATCCTACGAGCAGTACTTC. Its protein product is CASTSAGSYEQYF.

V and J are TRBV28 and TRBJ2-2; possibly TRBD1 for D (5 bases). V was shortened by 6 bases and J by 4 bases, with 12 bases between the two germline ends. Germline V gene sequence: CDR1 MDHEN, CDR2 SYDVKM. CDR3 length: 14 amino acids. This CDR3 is CASSTFRVTGELFF. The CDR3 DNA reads TGTGCCAGCAGCACGTTCAGGGTCACCGGGGAGCTGTTTTTT.

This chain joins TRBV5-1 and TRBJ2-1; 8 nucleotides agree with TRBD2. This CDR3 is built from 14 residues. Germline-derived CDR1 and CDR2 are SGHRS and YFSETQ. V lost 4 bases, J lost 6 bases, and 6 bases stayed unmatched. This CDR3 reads CASSRGGGSNEQFF. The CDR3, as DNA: TGCGCCAGCAGCCGGGGGGGCGGATCCAATGAGCAGTTCTTC.

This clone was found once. CDR3 in amino acids: CASRRTGQGGVYTDTQYF. The CDR3 nucleotides read TGTGCCAGCAGACGTACCGGACAGGGGGGGGTATACACAGATACGCAGTATTTT. The chain couples TRBV2 to TRBJ2-3, with 10 nucleotides matching TRBD1. CDR3 length equals 18 residues. Per germline, CDR1 SNHLY and CDR2 FYNNEI. With V trimmed by 6 bases and J by 2 bases, 14 bases remained unmatched.

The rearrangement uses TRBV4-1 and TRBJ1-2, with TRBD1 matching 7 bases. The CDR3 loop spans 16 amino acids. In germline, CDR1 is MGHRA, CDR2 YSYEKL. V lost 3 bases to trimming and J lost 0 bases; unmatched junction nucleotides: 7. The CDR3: CASSQSAGTANYGYTF. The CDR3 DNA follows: TGCGCCAGCAGCCAGTCTGCCGGGACAGCTAACTATGGCTACACCTTC.

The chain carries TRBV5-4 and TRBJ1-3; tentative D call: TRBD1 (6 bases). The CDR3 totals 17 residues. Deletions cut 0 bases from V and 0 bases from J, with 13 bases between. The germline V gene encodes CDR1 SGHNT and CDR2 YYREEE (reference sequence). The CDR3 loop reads CASSLVGQRYSGNTIYF. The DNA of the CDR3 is TGTGCCAGCAGCTTGGTAGGACAGCGTTACTCTGGAAACACCATATATTTT. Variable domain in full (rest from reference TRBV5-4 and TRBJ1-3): ETGVTQSPTHLIKTRGQQVTLRCSSQSGHNTVSWYQQALGQGPQFIFQYYREEENGRGNFPPRFSGLQFPNYSSELNVNALELDDSALYLCASSLVGQRYSGNTIYFGEGSWLTVV.